In its sample, the clone carrying this T cell receptor (beta chain) was seen a few times. Its antigen is not identified. The sample originates from a study of neoadjuvant nivolumab and ipilimumab in lung cancer. Profiled with immunoSEQ multiplex PCR; TCRdb holds only in-frame clones, not every one. The sample has some 43,000 clones, 80% to 90% seen once. Points from the study as a whole: Compared with tumor-adjacent uninvolved lung, resected tumors showed greater richness and clonality. Only a single major-pathologic-response sample was available for clonality analysis.

Germline V gene sequence: CDR1 MGHRA, CDR2 YSYEKL. Trimming took off 2 bases at V and 2 bases at J, with 13 bases between the two ends. The CDR3 has 16 amino acids. V and J are TRBV4-1 and TRBJ2-1; TRBD2 might be the D (5 bases). This material consisted of blood, taken before neoadjuvant nivolumab, alone or with ipilimumab. The receptor's source is an adult with non-small cell lung cancer. Some clones in this sample may be carry-over from other donors' samples. The CDR3 DNA is TGCGCCAGCAGCCAACAGACTAACCGAGCCTACAATGAGCAGTTCTTC. It translates to CASSQQTNRAYNEQFF.